These 30 T cell receptor beta chains share one sample of origin, sequenced in a study of long-term antiretroviral therapy in people with HIV. Survey-level resolution applied to immunoSEQ assay v3.0. Sequenced by immunoSEQ multiplex PCR; TCRdb stores in-frame clones only, minus some. The sample contains about 30,000 clones, 85% of which appear only once. The material was unsorted PBMCs, obtained roughly 2.9 years before starting antiretroviral therapy. Receptors originate from a woman aged 25-40 years with HIV.

Here the CDR3 reads CAAGGQSSGNTIYF. CDR3 DNA: TGTGCCGCGGGGGGACAGAGCTCTGGAAACACCATATATTTT. The chain is built from TRBV6-1 and TRBJ1-3, with 7 bases that match TRBD1. The V segment lost 11 bases and the J segment 0 bases; nucleotides outside the gene matches: 7. Germline V gene data show CDR1 as MNHNS and CDR2 as SASEGT. The CDR3 sequence is 14 residues long.

The CDR3 protein is CASSLSGLAIEQYV. CDR3 nucleotide sequence: TGTGCCAGCAGCTTATCCGGACTAGCGATTGAGCAGTACGTC. This chain joins TRBV7-9 and TRBJ2-7, with 9 positions matching TRBD2. The CDR3 is made up of 14 amino acids. Germline V gene sequence: CDR1 SEHNR, CDR2 FQNEAQ (reference sequence). Losses at the gene ends were 2 bases for V and 7 bases for J; bases not matched to a gene: 6.

The rearrangement links TRBV18 to TRBJ2-2; TRBD1 is a possible D gene (5 bases). The V gene's germline CDR1 is KGHSH and CDR2 LQKENI. The CDR3 runs 13 residues. V gave up 4 bases and J gave up 7 bases, with 10 bases separating them. The CDR3 here is CASSQQVFGELFF. The CDR3 region has the DNA TGTGCCAGCTCACAACAGGTTTTCGGGGAGCTGTTTTTT.

V gene TRBV15 combines with J gene TRBJ2-7; 11 bases fit TRBD1. The CDR3 consists of 16 residues. The germline gives CDR1 LNHNV, CDR2 YYDKDF (reference sequence). J was trimmed by 6 bases and V by 0 bases; bases with no gene match: 7. The CDR3 DNA reads TGTGCCACCAGCAGAGAGAGGATGGGACAGGGGGGCGAGCAGTACGTC. Its protein product is CATSRERMGQGGEQYV.

V usage is TRBV6-1 and J usage is TRBJ2-4; TRBD2 might be the D (6 bases). This CDR3 region has 15 residues. Trimming stripped 4 bases from V and 0 bases from J, with 10 bases between. Per germline, CDR1 MNHNS and CDR2 SASEGT. CDR3 bases: TGTGCCAGCAGTGGAGTGGGACTAGCCAAAAACATTCAGTACTTC. Its translation is CASSGVGLAKNIQYF.

This sequence joins TRBV2 and TRBJ2-1; D is unclear. This CDR3 has 14 amino acids. CDR1 and CDR2 (germline): SNHLY, FYNNEI. V was shortened by 2 bases and J by 9 bases, with 14 bases between the two germline ends. CDR3 in amino acids: CASSEPTVWGEQFF. In DNA, the CDR3 is TGTGCCAGCAGTGAACCAACTGTTTGGGGTGAGCAGTTCTTC.

This chain links TRBV5-1 with TRBJ1-1; no reliable D call. CDR3 length equals 14 residues. Trimming pared 3 bases from V and 0 bases from J, leaving 9 bases between. The germline V gene has CDR1 SGHRS and CDR2 YFSETQ. The CDR3 bases are TGCGCCAGCAGCTGGAACGCCGTGAACACTGAAGCTTTCTTT. It codes for CASSWNAVNTEAFF.

This chain joins TRBV27 and TRBJ1-6, with TRBD1 matching over 8 bases. Germline V gene lookup returns CDR1 MNHEY and CDR2 SMNVEV (reference sequence). The CDR3 is 16 amino acids. Trimming removed 5 bases from V and 10 bases from J; junction bases left unmatched: 13. This CDR3 reads CASSTLGQGGRSPLHF. CDR3 coding DNA: TGTGCCAGCAGTACGCTTGGACAGGGTGGGAGGTCACCCCTCCACTTT.

V is TRBV27 and J is TRBJ2-1; TRBD2 might be the D (5 bases). Germline CDR1 and CDR2: MNHEY and SMNVEV (reference sequence). V lost 2 bases to trimming and J lost 0 bases, with 8 bases between them. The CDR3 covers 15 residues. The CDR3, as DNA: TGTGCCAGCAGTTTAAGGGAGAGCTCCTACAATGAGCAGTTCTTC. Protein: CASSLRESSYNEQFF.

This clone is large. The CDR3 is CAWADPSGGLWQETQYF. The CDR3 nucleotides are TGTGCCTGGGCCGACCCAAGCGGGGGGCTATGGCAAGAGACCCAGTACTTC. The genes are TRBV30 and TRBJ2-5; TRBD2 matches 9 bases. J lost 2 bases, V lost 5 bases, and 15 bases had no gene match. The germline gives CDR1 GTSNPN, CDR2 SVGIG (reference sequence). The CDR3 spans 17 residues.

The count of this clone is one. V and J are TRBV30 and TRBJ2-1; 9 nucleotides agree with TRBD1. Unmatched junction bases numbered 2, after V lost 5 bases and J lost 9 bases. From germline, CDR1 is GTSNPN and CDR2 SVGIG (reference sequence). The CDR3 is 11 amino acids. The CDR3 sequence: CAWDRGGEQFF. For the CDR3, the DNA is TGTGCCTGGGACAGGGGGGGTGAGCAGTTCTTC.

The chain links TRBV19 to TRBJ1-5; 10 positions agree with TRBD1. The ends lost 2 bases at V and 1 base at J; junction bases unmatched: 2. Germline lookup yields CDR1 LNHDA and CDR2 SQIVND (reference sequence). CDR3 length: 16 residues. The CDR3 loop is CASSIRQGASNQPQHF. DNA of the CDR3: TGTGCCAGTAGTATACGACAGGGGGCAAGCAATCAGCCCCAGCATTTT. Full variable domain (outside the CDR3, taken from reference TRBV19 and TRBJ1-5): DGGITQSPKYLFRKEGQNVTLSCEQNLNHDAMYWYRQDPGQGLRLIYYSQIVNDFQKGDIAEGYSVSREKKESFPLTVTSAQKNPTAFYLCASSIRQGASNQPQHFGDGTRLSIL.

The V and J genes are TRBV5-5 and TRBJ1-3; D not resolved. Germline V gene sequence: CDR1 SGHKS, CDR2 YYEKEE (reference sequence). CDR3 length: 16 residues. The V and J ends lost 2 bases and 0 bases respectively, with 12 bases between them. CDR3 in amino acids: CASSFRSRPSGNTIYF. In DNA form, the CDR3 reads TGTGCCAGCAGCTTTCGAAGCCGGCCCTCTGGAAACACCATATATTTT.

The gene calls are TRBV27 and TRBJ2-3; no clear D gene. CDR3 length: 12 residues. Germline CDR1 reads MNHEY; CDR2 reads SMNVEV (reference sequence). V was cut by 5 bases and J by 2 bases, with 5 bases left in between. CDR3 in amino acids: CASSPTTDTQYF. The CDR3 DNA is TGTGCCAGCAGTCCCACCACAGATACGCAGTATTTT.

This chain joins TRBV5-6 and TRBJ2-1; 8 bases agree with TRBD2. V lost 3 bases and J lost 9; bases outside the gene matches: 14. The CDR3 totals 16 residues. The germline V gene has CDR1 SGHDT and CDR2 YYEEEE. The CDR3 protein is CASSWGPGGFTTEQFF. The CDR3 nucleotides are TGTGCCAGCAGCTGGGGACCGGGGGGGTTCACAACTGAGCAGTTCTTC.

The J gene is TRBJ1-2, the V gene TRBV25-1; D is perhaps TRBD1 (5 bases). CDR1 and CDR2 (germline): MGHDK, SYGVNS. This CDR3 has 16 residues. V was trimmed by 2 bases and J by 0 bases, leaving 13 bases between them. CDR3 bases: TGTGCCAGCAGTGAACCCGGGACTGCCTCTAACTATGGCTACACCTTC. This codes for CASSEPGTASNYGYTF.

The chain couples TRBV2 to TRBJ2-1; D is ambiguous. The CDR3 extends over 16 amino acids. Germline values: CDR1 SNHLY, CDR2 FYNNEI. Trimming took off 5 bases at V and 1 base at J, with 15 bases between the two ends. CDR3 DNA sequence: TGTGCCAGCAGTATAGGCGGCCTTGGATCCTACAATGAGCAGTTCTTC. Protein: CASSIGGLGSYNEQFF.

This chain joins TRBV11-2 and TRBJ1-1, with D unresolved. CDR1 and CDR2 (germline): SGHAT, FQNNGV. This CDR3 contains 11 residues. V lost 6 bases and J 2 bases, leaving 4 bases between the germline ends. In nucleotides, the CDR3 is TGTGCCAGCAGATTCAACACTGAAGCTTTCTTT. This sequence encodes CASRFNTEAFF.

This clone was detected once. The genes are TRBV10-3 and TRBJ2-5, with D unclear. Trimming left V 4 bases short and J 0 bases short, with 9 bases between. The CDR3 extends over 14 amino acids. Per germline, CDR1 ENHRY and CDR2 SYGVKD. The CDR3 loop reads CAISGELYQETQYF. CDR3 in DNA: TGTGCCATCAGTGGCGAGCTGTACCAAGAGACCCAGTACTTC.

The V call is TRBV30, the J call TRBJ1-3; D is unclear. The CDR3 spans 15 residues. Deletions cut 0 bases from V and 5 bases from J, with 14 bases between. In germline, CDR1 is GTSNPN, CDR2 SVGIG (reference sequence). The CDR3, as DNA: TGTGCCTGGAGTGTAGATGCCGGGCTGAGAAACACCATATATTTT. Translating it yields CAWSVDAGLRNTIYF.

The rearrangement joins TRBV6-5 to TRBJ1-4; the D gene is possibly TRBD1 (6 bases). This CDR3 has 15 residues. V was cut by 6 bases and J by 7 bases, with 18 bases left in between. CDR1 is MNHEY and CDR2 is SVGAGI in the germline V gene. The DNA for the CDR3 is TGTGCCAGCAGCACCATGCAGGGGACGGGTGAAAAACTGTTTTTT. Encoded protein: CASSTMQGTGEKLFF.

The V and J genes are TRBV6-6 and TRBJ2-7; no clear D gene. CDR3 length: 13 residues. Per the germline V gene, CDR1 is MNHNY and CDR2 is SVGAGI (reference sequence). V was cut by 0 bases and J by 3 bases, with 6 bases left in between. CDR3 DNA: TGTGCCAGCAGTTACTCGGCAGGCTACGAGCAGTACGTC. Protein: CASSYSAGYEQYV.

J is TRBJ2-1 and V is TRBV4-1; no clear D gene. Germline loops: CDR1 MGHRA, CDR2 YSYEKL. The CDR3 sequence is 16 residues long. Trimming removed 4 bases at V and 0 bases at J, with 13 bases between. The CDR3 coding sequence is TGCGCCAGCAGCCGACAATCAACGAGCTCCTACAATGAGCAGTTCTTC. It codes for CASSRQSTSSYNEQFF.

V and J are TRBV18 and TRBJ1-2; maybe TRBD1 (5 bases). Germline-derived CDR1 and CDR2 are KGHSH and LQKENI. This CDR3 spans 15 amino acids. Trimming left V 2 bases short and J 4 bases short, with 14 bases between. The CDR3 DNA reads TGTGCCAGCTCACCAGATGGGGGGACGAGCTATGGCTACACCTTC. Residues: CASSPDGGTSYGYTF.

This sequence joins TRBV5-8 and TRBJ2-7; perhaps TRBD1 as D (6 bases). Trimming removed 1 base from V and 0 bases from J, with 11 bases in between. Germline CDR1 is SGHTS and CDR2 is YDEGEE. CDR3 length: 15 amino acids. For the CDR3, the DNA is TGTGCCAGCAGCTTGAGGGGGTTCAACTCCTACGAGCAGTACGTC. It specifies CASSLRGFNSYEQYV.

The chain carries TRBV7-9 and TRBJ2-1; D gene ambiguous. V was pared by 8 bases and J by 7 bases, with 12 bases between. Germline V gene data show CDR1 as SEHNR and CDR2 as FQNEAQ (reference sequence). This CDR3 is built from 12 residues. In DNA, the CDR3 is TGTGCCAGCGGAAGGTCGGAAAATGAGCAGTTCTTC. This gives the protein CASGRSENEQFF.

Only a few counts were recorded for this clone. The chain joins TRBV6-5 to TRBJ1-1; D perhaps matches TRBD1 (6 bases). Trimming pared 2 bases from V and 5 bases from J, leaving 12 bases between. The CDR3 has 14 amino acids. Germline lookup yields CDR1 MNHEY and CDR2 SVGAGI. The CDR3 protein is CASSYGAGETEAFF. DNA for the CDR3: TGTGCCAGCAGTTACGGGGCAGGGGAAACTGAAGCTTTCTTT.

V usage is TRBV20-1 and J usage is TRBJ2-1; unclear D gene. The V end lost 3 bases, the J end lost 9 bases, and 9 bases lay between the germline ends. Per germline, CDR1 DFQATT and CDR2 SNEGSKA (reference sequence). The CDR3 is made up of 11 amino acids. The CDR3 bases are TGCAGTGCTAGTATTAGTGGTGAGCAGTTCTTC. Its translation: CSASISGEQFF.

The chain has TRBV7-8 and TRBJ2-2; no firm D call. From germline, CDR1 is SGHVS and CDR2 FQNEAQ. V lost 2 bases and J 6 bases, leaving 13 bases between the germline ends. The CDR3 sequence is 15 residues long. CDR3 sequence (DNA): TGTGCCAGCAGCTTATCATCGGTAACAGCCGGGGAGCTGTTTTTT. Translating it yields CASSLSSVTAGELFF.

V usage is TRBV13 and J usage is TRBJ1-4, with unresolved D. Germline V gene lookup returns CDR1 PRHDT and CDR2 FYEKMQ (reference sequence). This CDR3 has 14 amino acids. V shed 4 bases and J shed 8 bases, with 14 bases lying between them. As DNA, the CDR3 is TGTGCCAGCAGCTACTCACAATCAGAGGAAAAACTGTTTTTT. It codes for CASSYSQSEEKLFF. The variable domain in full, completed from reference TRBV13 and TRBJ1-4, reads AAGVIQSPRHLIKEKRETATLKCYPIPRHDTVYWYQQGPGQDPQFLISFYEKMQSDKGSIPDRFSAQQFSDYHSELNMSSLELGDSALYFCASSYSQSEEKLFFGSGTQLSVL.